Below are 4 T cell receptor beta chains sequenced from a single sample in a study of blood T cells in healthy people across ages. It was with a sample-barcoded 5' primer and a J-beta primer mix that a second PCR of roughly 6 to 12 cycles was run. TCRdb used MiXCR to reprocess the 5' RACE reads, holding one entry per CDR3 protein. The top ten clones hold 20% to 30% of a sample with roughly 730,000 distinct CDR3 sequences, around three fifths of them seen once. Sequenced sample: blood. These receptors all stem from a man between 40 and 49 years old in good health.

This rearrangement joins TRBV3-1 to TRBJ2-7, with 7 bases identical to TRBD2. The CDR3 length is 14 residues. CDR1 is LGHDT and CDR2 is YNNKEL in the germline V gene (reference sequence). V was pared by 5 bases and J by 0 bases, with 4 bases of the junction left unmatched. The CDR3 reads CASSAGAGSYEQYF. CDR3 nucleotide sequence: TGTGCCAGCAGCGCGGGAGCGGGCTCCTACGAGCAGTACTTC.

The chain links TRBV7-9 to TRBJ1-1, with D perhaps TRBD1 (5 bases). This CDR3 has 17 amino acids. Germline assignment: CDR1 SEHNR and CDR2 FQNEAQ (reference sequence). The V end lost 4 bases, the J end lost 1 base, and 19 bases lay between the germline ends. The CDR3 sequence: CASSWGDPGRGNTEAFF. The CDR3 DNA is TGTGCCAGCAGCTGGGGGGACCCAGGGCGGGGGAACACTGAAGCTTTCTTT.

As to this clonotype: Compared with germline, one end of the junction differs, possibly owing to a read error. J is TRBJ1-5 and V is TRBV5-1; no definite D call. This CDR3 region has 15 residues. Per the germline V gene, CDR1 is SGHRS and CDR2 is YFSETQ. The CDR3 nucleotides read TGCGCCAGCAGCTTGGGCGTGGGAAGCAATCGGCCCCAGCATTTT. Amino acid sequence: CASSLGVGSNRPQHF. Full variable domain (remainder filled in from reference TRBV5-1 and TRBJ1-5): KAGVTQTPRYLIKTRGQQVTLSCSPISGHRSVSWYQQTPGQGLQFLFEYFSETQRNKGNFPGRFSGRQFSNSRSEMNVSTLELGDSALYLCASSLGVGSNRPQHFGDGTRLSIL.

This chain joins TRBV11-2 and TRBJ2-3; 9 bases are shared with TRBD1. Losses at the gene ends were 7 bases for V and 4 bases for J; bases not matched to a gene: 18. CDR1 and CDR2 (germline): SGHAT, FQNNGV. CDR3 length: 18 amino acids. Here the CDR3 reads CASTLRDPDRGSADTQYF. The CDR3 DNA follows: TGTGCCAGCACCCTACGGGACCCGGACAGGGGCTCAGCAGATACGCAGTATTTT.